Each of the 15 T cell receptor beta chains below was sequenced from the same sample in a study of cytotoxic CD8 clonotypes in ibrutinib-treated CLL. The protocol was immunoSEQ multiplex PCR, while the TCRdb copy is restricted to in-frame clones and leaves out a portion. The table shows approximately 280,000 clones, with around 77% occurring only once. The sequencing here drew on PBMCs, taken at disease progression, from a patient treated with ibrutinib. These receptors all come from a human donor with chronic lymphocytic leukemia.

Here the CDR3 DNA reads TGTGCCAGCAGATCATCTAGCGGGAATTACAATGAGCAGTTCTTC. It is translated as CASRSSSGNYNEQFF. This chain uses TRBV7-9 with TRBJ2-1; TRBD2 matches 9 bases. Unmatched junction bases numbered 7, after V lost 6 bases and J lost 4 bases. The CDR3 runs 15 residues. CDR1 is SEHNR, CDR2 FQNEAQ, per germline (reference sequence).

This clone was observed a few times. The chain carries TRBV6-5 and TRBJ1-2; 7 bases line up with TRBD1. Looked up from germline, CDR1 is MNHEY and CDR2 is SVGAGI. The CDR3 has 13 residues. The V segment lost 6 bases and the J segment 4 bases; nucleotides outside the gene matches: 5. CDR3 nucleotide sequence: TGTGCCAGCAGCCGGACAGGAGTCTATGGCTACACCTTC. Translated, it gives CASSRTGVYGYTF.

V is TRBV28 and J is TRBJ2-7; D might be TRBD2 (5 bases). V gave up 3 bases and J gave up 1 base, with 7 bases separating them. Germline values: CDR1 MDHEN, CDR2 SYDVKM. CDR3 size: 13 residues. In DNA form, the CDR3 reads TGTGCCAGCAGTTTTTGGAGGTCCTACGAGCAGTACTTC. Its protein product is CASSFWRSYEQYF.

This chain uses TRBV11-2 with TRBJ2-7; 8 nucleotides agree with TRBD2. The V gene's germline CDR1 is SGHAT and CDR2 FQNNGV. This CDR3 comprises 15 residues. V lost 5 bases to trimming and J lost 2 bases; unmatched junction nucleotides: 8. The CDR3 DNA reads as TGTGCCAGCAGCCTGGAGGGACTAGGCACCTACGAGCAGTACTTC. It is translated as CASSLEGLGTYEQYF. Based on the CDR3 plus reference TRBV11-2 and TRBJ2-7, the full variable domain is EAGVAQSPRYKIIEKRQSVAFWCNPISGHATLYWYQQILGQGPKLLIQFQNNGVVDDSQLPKDRFSAERLKGVDSTLKIQPAKLEDSAVYLCASSLEGLGTYEQYFGPGTRLTVT.

The chain combines TRBV28 with TRBJ2-3; weak D call: TRBD1 (6 bases). Trimming left V 2 bases short and J 1 base short, with 22 bases between. CDR3 length: 19 amino acids. Germline V lookup: CDR1 MDHEN, CDR2 SYDVKM. The CDR3 loop reads CASSLPPRQTGLGTDTQYF. The CDR3, as DNA: TGTGCCAGCAGTTTACCCCCTCGTCAGACAGGTCTGGGCACAGATACGCAGTATTTT.

This chain uses TRBV5-1 with TRBJ2-2, with D unclear. Between the trimmed V and J ends, which lost 6 bases and 0 bases, there was a span of 12 bases. The CDR3 is 15 amino acids. Germline loops: CDR1 SGHRS, CDR2 YFSETQ. CDR3 coding DNA: TGCGCCAGCAAAAAGGACCCCGCGAACACCGGGGAGCTGTTTTTT. Translation: CASKKDPANTGELFF.

The V call is TRBV7-2, the J call TRBJ1-2; the match to TRBD1 covers 10 bases. Germline V lookup: CDR1 SGHTA, CDR2 FQGNSA. The CDR3 contains 15 residues. J lost 5 bases, V lost 1 base, and 4 bases had no gene match. The CDR3 DNA sequence: TGTGCCAGCAGCTTAGAAGCGGGACAGGGGTATGGCTACACCTTC. It codes for CASSLEAGQGYGYTF.

This clone was seen more than once but under ten times. The chain carries TRBV2 and TRBJ2-1, with D perhaps TRBD1 or TRBD2 (6 bases each). Germline CDR1 reads SNHLY; CDR2 reads FYNNEI. CDR3 size: 15 residues. Trimming took 8 bases from V and 5 from J, leaving 19 bases between them. CDR3 bases: TGTGCCAGCCCCCTTATACGGGGGCAGAACAATGAGCAGTTCTTC. Translating gives CASPLIRGQNNEQFF.

This clone has only a few counts. The chain has TRBV5-1 and TRBJ2-7; no reliable D call. Germline CDR1 SGHRS, CDR2 YFSETQ. CDR3 size: 13 residues. The V gene lost 0 bases and the J gene lost 6 bases, with 10 bases spanning the gap. Written as DNA, the CDR3 is TGCGCCAGCAGCTTGGGGGCGCTTCGCGAGCAGTACTTC. It encodes CASSLGALREQYF.

This clone has a handful of counts. The gene calls are TRBV25-1 and TRBJ2-5, with a weak D call TRBD2 (5 bases). Germline V CDR1 and CDR2: MGHDK, SYGVNS. V lost 4 bases, J lost 5 bases, and 11 bases lay in between. The CDR3 has 13 amino acids. The CDR3 nucleotides read TGTGCCAGCAGTGCCCGGGAAAGGGAGACCCAGTACTTC. Its protein product is CASSARERETQYF.

This chain joins TRBV7-3 and TRBJ2-2; 14 bases map to TRBD2. This CDR3 region has 18 residues. Germline trimming cut 3 bases from V and 0 bases from J; bases unmatched to any gene: 3. CDR1 and CDR2 (germline): SGHTA, FQGTGA. The CDR3 is CASSFSTSGRANTGELFF. In nucleotides, the CDR3 is TGTGCCAGCAGCTTTTCGACTAGCGGGAGGGCGAACACCGGGGAGCTGTTTTTT.

The chain recombines TRBV6-6 with TRBJ1-2; the match to TRBD1 covers 8 bases. V dropped 3 bases and J dropped 5; count of bases not matched to a gene: 5. The CDR3 totals 14 residues. The V gene's germline CDR1 is MNHNY and CDR2 SVGAGI (reference sequence). In DNA form, the CDR3 reads TGTGCCAGCAGTTATTTGGACAGGGAATATGGCTACACCTTC. Its translation: CASSYLDREYGYTF.

The chain recombines TRBV29-1 with TRBJ1-2, with TRBD1 matching 7 bases. Per germline, CDR1 SQVTM and CDR2 ANQGSEA. The CDR3 is 11 amino acids. V trimming: 5 bases; J trimming: 14 bases; junction bases outside the gene matches: 11. The DNA of the CDR3 is TGCAGCGTTATCGACAGGGCTTCGGGGACCTTC. Amino acid sequence: CSVIDRASGTF.

The gene calls are TRBV29-1 and TRBJ1-4, with D maybe TRBD1 (5 bases). The germline V and J ends were trimmed by 6 bases and 4 bases, with 9 bases remaining between them. Germline V CDR1 and CDR2: SQVTM, ANQGSEA. There are 12 residues in the CDR3. Here the CDR3 DNA reads TGCAGCGTCAGGGCCTTTAATGAAAAACTGTTTTTT. This gives the protein CSVRAFNEKLFF.

The J gene is TRBJ2-7, the V gene TRBV7-9, with D possibly matching TRBD2 (6 bases). Per the germline V gene, CDR1 is SEHNR and CDR2 is FQNEAQ (reference sequence). V lost 0 bases, J lost 4 bases, and 16 bases lay in between. The CDR3 totals 16 residues. The CDR3 reads CASSLAGLGIGYEQYF. CDR3 DNA sequence: TGTGCCAGCAGCTTAGCGGGACTTGGGATAGGGTACGAGCAGTACTTC.